The T cell receptor beta chain under discussion was sequenced for a study of shared clonotypes between healthy human individuals. There are 15 residues in the CDR3. Germline V gene data show CDR1 as SNHLY and CDR2 as FYNNEI. Trimming cost V 6 bases and J 3 bases, with 15 bases left between them. A few counts support this clone. Assay: immunoSEQ multiplex PCR; the TCRdb copy retains only in-frame clones and omits some. This table holds 950,000 to 1,100,000 clones, 70% to 80% found once. This receptor was taken from a man between 18 and 35 years old in good health. Sample: memory CD4+ T cells sorted from blood. The subset denotes: CD45RA-negative fraction. The V call is TRBV2, the J call TRBJ1-5, with TRBD1 as a possible D gene (5 bases). The CDR3, as DNA: TGTGCCAGCAGCAAAGAGCAGGGAGCCAATCAGCCCCAGCATTTT. It yields the protein CASSKEQGANQPQHF.